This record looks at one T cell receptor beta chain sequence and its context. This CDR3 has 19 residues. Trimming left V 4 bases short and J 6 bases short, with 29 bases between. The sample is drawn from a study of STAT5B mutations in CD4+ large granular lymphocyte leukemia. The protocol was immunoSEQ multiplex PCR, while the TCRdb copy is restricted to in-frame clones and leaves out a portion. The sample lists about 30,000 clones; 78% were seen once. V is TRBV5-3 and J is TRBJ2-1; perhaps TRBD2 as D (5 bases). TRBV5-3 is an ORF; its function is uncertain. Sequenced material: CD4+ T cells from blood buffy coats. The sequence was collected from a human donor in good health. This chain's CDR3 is CARSRLSTPRRESLNEQFF. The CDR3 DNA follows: TGTGCCAGAAGCAGGCTTTCGACCCCCAGAAGGGAGTCCCTCAATGAGCAGTTCTTC.